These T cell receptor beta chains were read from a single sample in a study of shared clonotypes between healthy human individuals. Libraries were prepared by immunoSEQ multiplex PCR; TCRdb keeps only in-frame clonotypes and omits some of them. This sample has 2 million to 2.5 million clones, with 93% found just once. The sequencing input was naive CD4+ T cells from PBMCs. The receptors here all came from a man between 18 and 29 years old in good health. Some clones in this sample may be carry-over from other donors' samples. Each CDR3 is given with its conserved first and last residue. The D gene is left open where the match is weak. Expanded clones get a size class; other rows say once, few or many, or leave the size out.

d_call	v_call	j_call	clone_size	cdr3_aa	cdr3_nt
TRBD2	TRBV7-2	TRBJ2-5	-	CASSFSGALKRDRTQYF	TGTGCCAGCAGCTTTTCGGGTGCGCTCAAGCGGGATCGGACCCAGTACTTC
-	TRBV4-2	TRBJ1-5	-	CASSQDLQGDQPQHF	TGTGCCAGCAGCCAAGATTTACAGGGTGATCAGCCCCAGCATTTT
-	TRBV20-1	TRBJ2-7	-	CSATSYEQYF	TGCAGTGCTACCAGCTACGAGCAGTACTTC
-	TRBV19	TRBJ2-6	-	CASSPRPGARGANVLTF	TGTGCCAGTAGTCCCAGGCCGGGGGCAAGGGGGGCCAACGTCCTGACTTTC
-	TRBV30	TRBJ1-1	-	CAWAFMNTEAFF	TGTGCCTGGGCATTTATGAACACTGAAGCTTTCTTT
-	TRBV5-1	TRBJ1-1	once	CASSINPGAGERTEAFF	TGCGCCAGCAGCATAAATCCCGGGGCAGGGGAGAGAACTGAAGCTTTCTTT
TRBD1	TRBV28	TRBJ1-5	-	CASSESGTGANQPQHF	TGTGCCAGCAGCGAAAGCGGGACAGGGGCTAATCAGCCCCAGCATTTT
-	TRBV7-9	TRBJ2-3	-	CASSLVGPHTQYF	TGTGCCAGCAGCTTAGTGGGCCCCCATACGCAGTATTTT
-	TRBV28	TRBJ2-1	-	CASRSWGSEQFF	TGTGCCAGCAGAAGCTGGGGAAGTGAGCAGTTCTTC
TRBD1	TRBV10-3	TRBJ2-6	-	CATGQGANGANVLTF	TGTGCCACCGGACAGGGGGCTAATGGGGCCAACGTCCTGACTTTC